A single sample gave rise to the 23 T cell receptor beta chains below, sequenced in a study of CD8+CD57+ T cells in acquired aplastic anemia. Patients who underwent sequencing had shown CD8+CD57+ cell expansion by flow cytometry. TCR beta VDJ and CDR3 profiling used genomic DNA as template. TCRdb itself ran the reads through MiXCR, one entry per CDR3 protein. The data show under 500,000 distinct CDR3 sequences, around 33% seen once. The sample comprised sorted CD4+, CD8+, or CD8+CD57+ T cells (not recorded which) from PBMCs. The receptors were sampled from a human donor with aplastic anemia.

Only a few counts were recorded for this clonotype. A much larger clone sits a single nucleotide away, making a read error possible. The rearrangement uses TRBV29-1 and TRBJ1-3; no reliable D call. Germline V CDR1 and CDR2: SQVTM, ANQGSEA. The CDR3 is 12 residues long. CDR3 in amino acids: CSVEDSGNTVYF. CDR3 coding DNA: TGCAGCGTGGAGGACTCTGGAAACACCGTATATTTT.

V is TRBV12-3 or TRBV12-4 and J is TRBJ2-3, with TRBD1 matching over 7 bases. The CDR3 is 13 amino acids. V lost 6 bases to trimming and J lost 4 bases; unmatched junction nucleotides: 4. CDR3 amino acids: CASRRGPSDTQYF. CDR3 coding DNA: TGTGCCAGCAGGAGGGGGCCCTCAGATACGCAGTATTTT.

This clonotype occurred a few times. This sequence joins TRBV5-1 and TRBJ2-5; the D gene is possibly TRBD2 (7 bases). Trimming shortened V by 2 bases and J by 0 bases, and 11 bases separated the two germline ends. This CDR3 is 15 amino acids long. Germline values: CDR1 SGHRS, CDR2 YFSETQ. CDR3 residues: CASSLQGGYQETQYF. CDR3 nucleotides: TGCGCCAGCAGCTTACAGGGAGGGTACCAAGAGACCCAGTACTTC.

This chain connects TRBV20-1 to TRBJ1-1; TRBD1 might be the D (5 bases). This CDR3 spans 13 amino acids. V dropped 2 bases and J dropped 5 bases, with 12 bases sitting between them. Germline V gene lookup returns CDR1 DFQATT and CDR2 SNEGSKA (reference sequence). CDR3 sequence reads: CSARRGVGTEAFF. CDR3 sequence (DNA): TGCAGTGCTAGACGGGGCGTAGGTACTGAAGCTTTCTTT.

This clonotype has at least ten counts. The V and J genes are TRBV20-1 and TRBJ2-7; D may be TRBD1 (6 bases). The CDR3 covers 14 residues. Germline-derived CDR1 and CDR2 are DFQATT and SNEGSKA (reference sequence). Trimming stripped 2 bases from V and 1 base from J, with 12 bases between. CDR3 protein: CSARKMTGSYEQYF. CDR3 DNA sequence: TGCAGTGCTAGAAAGATGACAGGATCCTACGAGCAGTACTTC.

The chain combines TRBV5-5 with TRBJ2-3, with D perhaps given as TRBD1 or TRBD2 (6 bases each). CDR1 SGHKS and CDR2 YYEKEE come from the germline V gene (reference sequence). The CDR3 has 14 amino acids. V lost 0 bases and J 8 bases, leaving 13 bases between the germline ends. The DNA of the CDR3 is TGTGCCAGCAGCTTGGACAGGGACTCTGTTACGCAGTATTTT. This gives the protein CASSLDRDSVTQYF.

This clonotype was detected a few times. V and J are TRBV6-1 and TRBJ2-2, with D perhaps TRBD2 (6 bases). This CDR3 is built from 12 residues. Germline V gene sequence: CDR1 MNHNS, CDR2 SASEGT. Trimming took 6 bases from V and 7 from J, leaving 9 bases between them. The CDR3 DNA reads as TGTGCCAGCAGGACGGAGGGCGGGGAGCTGTTTTTT. Translating gives CASRTEGGELFF.

The chain carries TRBV11-1 and TRBJ2-1; 8 nucleotides line up with TRBD1. The junction had 9 bases not matched to a gene; V was cut back by 3 bases and J by 8 bases. Germline CDR1 reads SGHAT; CDR2 reads FQDESV (reference sequence). There are 15 residues in the CDR3. CDR3 loop: CASSFGQGAAYEQFF. The CDR3 DNA reads TGTGCCAGCAGCTTCGGGCAGGGGGCCGCTTATGAGCAGTTCTTC.

CDR3 nucleotides: TGCAGTGCTAGCACGGGCTCAGGGTACAATGAGCAGTTCTTC. The encoded protein is CSASTGSGYNEQFF. The chain employs TRBV20-1 and TRBJ2-1; tentatively, D is TRBD1 (5 bases). Trimming took off 3 bases at V and 4 bases at J, with 13 bases between the two ends. The CDR3 has 14 residues. Germline V gene lookup returns CDR1 DFQATT and CDR2 SNEGSKA (reference sequence).

CDR3 region: CASSLASGRSPGELFF. The DNA of the CDR3 is TGCGCCAGCAGCTTAGCTAGCGGGAGGAGTCCCGGGGAGCTGTTTTTT. The chain employs TRBV10-2 and TRBJ2-2; TRBD2 agrees at 11 bases. The V gene's germline CDR1 is WSHSY and CDR2 SAAADI. The CDR3 is 16 amino acids. The trim removed 6 bases at V and 6 bases at J, leaving 9 bases unmatched.

The table lists this clonotype with many counts. This rearrangement joins TRBV5-6 to TRBJ2-7; D remains ambiguous. The CDR3 spans 15 residues. Germline V gene lookup returns CDR1 SGHDT and CDR2 YYEEEE. Trimming removed 1 base from V and 5 bases from J, with 16 bases in between. CDR3 sequence: CASSLSGPGSHEQYF. In DNA form, the CDR3 reads TGTGCCAGCAGCTTGTCTGGCCCCGGATCCCACGAGCAGTACTTC.

The chain recombines TRBV7-3 with TRBJ2-2; 8 bases agree with TRBD2. CDR1 SGHTA and CDR2 FQGTGA come from the germline V gene. Losses at the gene ends were 5 bases for V and 5 bases for J; bases not matched to a gene: 10. This CDR3 comprises 16 residues. The CDR3, as DNA: TGTGCCAGCAGCCCCCAGCGGGCTAGCGGGACCGGGGAGCTGTTTTTT. Translated: CASSPQRASGTGELFF.

In its sample, this clonotype was seen many times. J is TRBJ1-6 and V is TRBV14; 8 positions agree with TRBD1. Trimming cost V 3 bases and J 10 bases; bases outside gene matches: 2. The CDR3 loop spans 13 amino acids. Germline assignment: CDR1 SGHDN and CDR2 FVKESK. CDR3 coding DNA: TGTGCCAGCAGCCAGGACAGGGACTCACCCCTCCACTTT. Encoded protein: CASSQDRDSPLHF. The entire variable domain, with the rest obtained from reference TRBV14 and TRBJ1-6, is as follows: EAGVTQFPSHSVIEKGQTVTLRCDPISGHDNLYWYRRVMGKEIKFLLHFVKESKQDESGMPNNRFLAERTGGTYSTLKVQPAELEDSGVYFCASSQDRDSPLHFGNGTRLTVT.

This clonotype was detected only a few times. V usage is TRBV24-1 and J usage is TRBJ2-7; D is perhaps TRBD1 or TRBD2 (5 bases each). The CDR3 loop spans 12 amino acids. V was trimmed by 4 bases and J by 6 bases, leaving 9 bases between them. The germline gives CDR1 KGHDR, CDR2 SFDVKD. The chain's CDR3 is CATSDERGEQYF. DNA of the CDR3: TGTGCCACCAGTGACGAGAGGGGCGAGCAGTACTTC.

This clonotype was counted ten times or more. The CDR3 DNA sequence: TGTGCCACCAGCAGAGAATTGGGAAATGAAGCTTTCTTT. Translating gives CATSRELGNEAFF. The chain carries TRBV15 and TRBJ1-1; the D is unclear. Germline-derived CDR1 and CDR2 are LNHNV and YYDKDF (reference sequence). Trimming took 0 bases from V and 7 from J, leaving 9 bases between them. The CDR3 loop spans 13 amino acids. Based on the CDR3 plus reference TRBV15 and TRBJ1-1, the full variable domain is DAMVIQNPRYQVTQFGKPVTLSCSQTLNHNVMYWYQQKSSQAPKLLFHYYDKDFNNEADTPDNFQSRRPNTSFCFLDIRSPGLGDTAMYLCATSRELGNEAFFGQGTRLTVV.

In this sample, this clonotype turned up many times. The V call is TRBV20-1, the J call TRBJ1-2; D is uncertain. The V gene lost 5 bases and the J gene lost 8 bases, with 15 bases spanning the gap. The germline CDR1 and CDR2 sequences are DFQATT and SNEGSKA (reference sequence). The CDR3 sequence is 12 residues long. In nucleotides, the CDR3 is TGCAGTGCTTATAAGATGGGAGACGGCTACACCTTC. This translates into CSAYKMGDGYTF.

The chain uses TRBV7-3 and TRBJ2-7, with D uncertain. CDR1 is SGHTA and CDR2 is FQGTGA in the germline V gene. The CDR3 contains 9 residues. CDR3 residues: CVSDKEQYF. In nucleotides, the CDR3 is TGTGTCTCGGATAAGGAGCAGTACTTC.

This clonotype appeared a few times. The chain combines TRBV2 with TRBJ2-7, with 9 bases matching TRBD1. Germline trimming cut 5 bases from V and 9 bases from J; bases unmatched to any gene: 11. Germline V gives CDR1 SNHLY, CDR2 FYNNEI. This CDR3 has 14 residues. This CDR3 is CASSSGQGLSGQYF. The CDR3 DNA sequence: TGTGCCAGCAGTTCGGGACAGGGCCTCAGCGGGCAGTACTTC.

This chain uses TRBV10-3 with TRBJ1-2; possible D gene TRBD1, 5 bases. Germline V gene sequence: CDR1 ENHRY, CDR2 SYGVKD. The CDR3 contains 16 residues. Trimming pared 10 bases from V and 2 bases from J, leaving 23 bases between. The CDR3: CASSALLGRENYGYTF. The CDR3 bases are TGTGCCAGCTCCGCCCTTCTCGGCAGGGAGAACTATGGCTACACCTTC.

This chain joins TRBV5-5 and TRBJ1-5; unclear D gene. The germline V gene encodes CDR1 SGHKS and CDR2 YYEKEE (reference sequence). The V gene lost 2 bases and the J gene lost 3 bases, with 9 bases spanning the gap. The CDR3 is made up of 14 amino acids. CDR3 coding DNA: TGTGCCAGCAGCTTCTCCAGAGACAATCAGCCCCAGCATTTT. Translated: CASSFSRDNQPQHF.

This clonotype was seen repeatedly, ten times or more. At one boundary the junction diverges from the germline segment, which might be a read error. This chain connects TRBV2 to TRBJ2-1; D unresolved. Germline values: CDR1 SNHLY, CDR2 FYNNEI. The CDR3 totals 13 residues. The CDR3 bases are TGTGCCAGCAATGAAGATCCAAACAATGAGCAGTTCTTC. Its protein is CASNEDPNNEQFF. Based on the CDR3 plus reference TRBV2 and TRBJ2-1, the full variable domain is EPEVTQTPSHQVTQMGQEVILRCVPISNHLYFYWYRQILGQKVEFLVSFYNNEISEKSEIFDDQFSVERPDGSNFTLKIRSTKLEDSAMYFCASNEDPNNEQFFGPGTRLTVL.

This clonotype was counted only a few times. The V gene is TRBV6-4, the J gene TRBJ2-3; maybe TRBD1 (5 bases). Trimming left V 6 bases short and J 3 bases short, with 13 bases between. The CDR3 length is 14 residues. Per the germline V gene, CDR1 is MRHNA and CDR2 is SNTAGT. CDR3 nucleotides: TGTGCCAGCAGCAAGGAGTCAGGGACAGATACGCAGTATTTT. Its protein product is CASSKESGTDTQYF.

Many counts were recorded for this clonotype. This chain links TRBV2 with TRBJ1-2; TRBD1 agrees at 9 bases. With V trimmed by 3 bases and J by 6 bases, 11 bases remained unmatched. Germline values: CDR1 SNHLY, CDR2 FYNNEI. This CDR3 spans 16 amino acids. This CDR3 is CASSDPDRGRMNGYTF. The CDR3 DNA reads as TGTGCCAGCAGTGACCCGGACAGGGGTCGTATGAATGGCTACACCTTC. The whole variable domain, filled in from reference TRBV2 and TRBJ1-2, reads EPEVTQTPSHQVTQMGQEVILRCVPISNHLYFYWYRQILGQKVEFLVSFYNNEISEKSEIFDDQFSVERPDGSNFTLKIRSTKLEDSAMYFCASSDPDRGRMNGYTFGSGTRLTVV.